This TCR beta chain emerged from a study of radiation and T cells in renal cell carcinoma. The wider study: Nephrectomy followed 15 Gy stereotactic body radiation by 4 weeks.

Time point noted: blood 2 weeks post-SBRT. Treatment meaning: 15 Gy SBRT to primary tumor, nephrectomy 4 weeks later. The patient's renal cell carcinoma had clear cell pathology. CDR1 SGDLS and CDR2 YYNGEE come from the germline V gene. The CDR3 length is 15 residues. Trimming removed 0 bases at V and 3 bases at J, with 11 bases between. Turning to this clone: The antigen is undetermined.

The repertoire was sequenced with immunoSEQ multiplex PCR; TCRdb's copy has only in-frame clones and lacks some. The sample includes about 130,000 clones, about four fifths of them seen just once. Findings of the study overall: Baseline intratumoral clonotype presence is unknown without pretreatment biopsies. From baseline, blood top tumor clonotypes peaked at 2 weeks post-radiation.

This sequence was found in a man aged 50 to 60 with renal cell carcinoma. This chain joins TRBV9 and TRBJ2-3; D not resolved. The sequenced sample was blood, obtained from a patient whose treatment included radiotherapy and nephrectomy. This CDR3 is CASSVGAFWTDTQYF. The CDR3 DNA reads TGTGCCAGCAGCGTAGGTGCTTTCTGGACAGATACGCAGTATTTT.